A single sample is the source of the 27 T cell receptor beta chains below, sequenced in a study of blood T cell repertoires in COVID-19. TCRdb keeps only in-frame clones here, not all; method: immunoSEQ multiplex PCR. This repertoire shows around 170,000 clones, 90% found once; its top ten account for approximately 0.5%. Sequencing input: peripheral blood. The source is a man aged 50-60 years with acute or convalescent COVID-19.

The chain is built from TRBV28 and TRBJ2-3; the D gene is possibly TRBD1 (6 bases). The CDR3 totals 15 residues. Looked up from germline, CDR1 is MDHEN and CDR2 is SYDVKM. Trimming stripped 5 bases from V and 2 bases from J, with 14 bases between. CDR3 bases: TGTGCCAGCAGTCCAGGGGCCGTGGTCACAGATACGCAGTATTTT. This translates into CASSPGAVVTDTQYF.

Here the CDR3 DNA reads TGTGCCAGCAGCTTGGCGGGGGTAGGGGGAGTAGAAAATCAGCCCCAGCATTTT. This translates into CASSLAGVGGVENQPQHF. The J gene is TRBJ1-5, the V gene TRBV7-9, with D perhaps TRBD1 (6 bases). CDR3 size: 18 residues. Between the trimmed V and J ends, which lost 3 bases and 4 bases, there was a span of 22 bases. Germline CDR1 and CDR2: SEHNR and FQNEAQ (reference sequence). The entire variable domain, with the rest obtained from reference TRBV7-9 and TRBJ1-5, is as follows: DTGVSQNPRHKITKRGQNVTFRCDPISEHNRLYWYRQTLGQGPEFLTYFQNEAQLEKSRLLSDRFSAERPKGSFSTLEIQRTEQGDSAMYLCASSLAGVGGVENQPQHFGDGTRLSIL.

J is TRBJ2-7 and V is TRBV18; TRBD2 is a possible D gene (6 bases). This CDR3 is 13 amino acids long. CDR1 and CDR2 from the germline V gene are KGHSH and LQKENI. V was pared by 5 bases and J by 3 bases, with 11 bases between. CDR3 residues: CASSYVADYEQYV. CDR3 DNA sequence: TGTGCCAGCTCATATGTAGCGGACTACGAGCAGTACGTC.

The chain carries TRBV11-2 and TRBJ1-5; D is ambiguous. This CDR3 spans 13 amino acids. Per the germline V gene, CDR1 is SGHAT and CDR2 is FQNNGV. Trimming removed 1 base from V and 6 bases from J, with 7 bases in between. CDR3 protein: CASSLGNLQPQHF. The CDR3 nucleotides read TGTGCCAGCAGCTTAGGTAATCTTCAGCCCCAGCATTTT.

The V call is TRBV6-5, the J call TRBJ1-3; possibly TRBD1 for D (5 bases). The CDR3 loop spans 14 amino acids. Between the trimmed V and J ends, which lost 10 bases and 4 bases, there was a span of 17 bases. Germline CDR1 MNHEY, CDR2 SVGAGI. DNA for the CDR3: TGTGCCACCACCCGTATGGGGGGAGGAAACACCATATATTTT. It specifies CATTRMGGGNTIYF.

The V and J genes are TRBV9 and TRBJ2-6; D gene ambiguous. Trimming removed 0 bases at V and 11 bases at J, with 9 bases between. The CDR3 extends over 13 amino acids. The germline V gene encodes CDR1 SGDLS and CDR2 YYNGEE. The CDR3 bases are TGTGCCAGCAGCGTAGGGCTTCTTGACGTCCTGACTTTC. This gives the protein CASSVGLLDVLTF.

Here the CDR3 reads CASSPGGTVFYGYTF. CDR3 nucleotide sequence: TGTGCCAGCAGCCCGGGCGGGACTGTTTTTTATGGCTACACCTTC. This chain links TRBV3-1 (or the pseudogene TRBV3-2) with TRBJ1-2, with a weak D call TRBD1 (5 bases). Germline V lookup: CDR1 LGHDT, CDR2 YNNKEL (reference sequence). V was trimmed by 4 bases and J by 5 bases, leaving 17 bases between them. The CDR3 extends over 15 amino acids.

This clone was seen once. The V and J genes are TRBV7-2 and TRBJ2-3, with 8 nucleotides matching TRBD2. This CDR3 spans 18 amino acids. Trimming removed 0 bases from V and 6 bases from J; junction bases left unmatched: 14. CDR1 is SGHTA and CDR2 is FQGNSA in the germline V gene. The CDR3 nucleotides are TGTGCCAGCAGCTTAGCGCTTTTAGCGGGGACGTCCCGGGATACGCAGTATTTT. This encodes CASSLALLAGTSRDTQYF.

The chain employs TRBV5-5 and TRBJ1-2, with 12 bases that match TRBD1. The length of the CDR3 is 17 residues. Unmatched junction bases numbered 12, after V lost 4 bases and J lost 5 bases. Germline assignment: CDR1 SGHKS and CDR2 YYEKEE (reference sequence). In nucleotides, the CDR3 is TGTGCCAGCAGCATAGGTCCGGGACAGGGGGCGTCTTATGGCTACACCTTC. Its translation is CASSIGPGQGASYGYTF.

A single count supports this clone. The J gene is TRBJ2-7, the V gene TRBV30, with TRBD1 matching 8 bases. V dropped 0 bases and J dropped 7; count of bases not matched to a gene: 8. Germline V gene sequence: CDR1 GTSNPN, CDR2 SVGIG (reference sequence). The CDR3 sequence is 14 residues long. The CDR3 nucleotides are TGTGCCTGGAGTGTACCCCCAGGGGGCTCGGAGCAGTACTTC. Protein product: CAWSVPPGGSEQYF.

The chain links TRBV4-1 to TRBJ1-2; D might be TRBD1 (6 bases). Trimming left V 2 bases short and J 2 bases short, with 15 bases between. The CDR3 is 16 amino acids. The germline V gene encodes CDR1 MGHRA and CDR2 YSYEKL. The CDR3 DNA is TGCGCCAGCAGCCAAACAGGGAGGGGGATAAACTATGGCTACACCTTC. It encodes CASSQTGRGINYGYTF.

This sequence joins TRBV7-6 and TRBJ2-1; D is possibly TRBD1 (5 bases). CDR1 is SGHVS, CDR2 FNYEAQ, per germline. This CDR3 comprises 15 residues. V was pared by 4 bases and J by 8 bases, with 18 bases between. In nucleotides, the CDR3 is TGTGCCAGCAGCTCGATTGGCCACACAGGATATGAGCAGTTCTTC. Protein sequence: CASSSIGHTGYEQFF.

This clone was found once. The rearrangement joins TRBV3-1 (or the pseudogene TRBV3-2) to TRBJ2-3; no reliable D call. The germline gives CDR1 LGHDT, CDR2 YNNKEL (reference sequence). V lost 1 base to trimming and J lost 9 bases, with 14 bases between them. The length of the CDR3 is 14 residues. CDR3 bases: TGTGCCAGCAGCCAAGCATCCTCCAGGCAGACGCAGTATTTT. It yields the protein CASSQASSRQTQYF.

This sequence joins TRBV27 and TRBJ2-7; weak D call: TRBD2 (6 bases). Trimming left V 9 bases short and J 6 bases short, with 18 bases between. CDR3 size: 13 residues. CDR1 is MNHEY and CDR2 is SMNVEV in the germline V gene (reference sequence). The CDR3 sequence is CASRTMARSEQYF. The CDR3 coding sequence is TGTGCCAGTAGGACTATGGCCCGCTCCGAGCAGTACTTC.

This rearrangement joins TRBV3-1 (or the pseudogene TRBV3-2) to TRBJ2-2; a possible D gene is TRBD1 (5 bases). Germline-derived CDR1 and CDR2 are LGHDT and YNNKEL (reference sequence). V lost 2 bases and J lost 1, with 11 bases in between. This CDR3 contains 16 residues. The CDR3 DNA reads as TGTGCCAGCAGCCAACCAGGGTACAAGAACACCGGGGAGCTGTTTTTT. Translated, it gives CASSQPGYKNTGELFF.

The chain is built from TRBV29-1 and TRBJ2-1, with D maybe TRBD1 (6 bases). Germline CDR1 reads SQVTM; CDR2 reads ANQGSEA. The CDR3 totals 16 residues. The V and J ends lost 1 base and 5 bases respectively, with 18 bases between them. CDR3 sequence: CSVEGRTVSPNNEQFF. CDR3 sequence (DNA): TGCAGCGTTGAAGGTAGGACAGTCTCCCCCAACAATGAGCAGTTCTTC.

The chain uses TRBV11-2 and TRBJ2-1, with D unclear. V was cut by 5 bases and J by 7 bases, with 18 bases left in between. The CDR3 runs to 15 residues. Germline V gene data show CDR1 as SGHAT and CDR2 as FQNNGV. DNA for the CDR3: TGTGCCAGCAGCGCCTACGAGGCAGCTACTAATGAGCAGTTCTTC. Its protein is CASSAYEAATNEQFF.

In DNA form, the CDR3 reads TGTGCCAGCGATCGGGGGGCTGGAGAGACCCAGTACTTC. As protein: CASDRGAGETQYF. The V and J genes are TRBV13 and TRBJ2-5; TRBD2 might be the D (7 bases). CDR1 is PRHDT, CDR2 FYEKMQ, per germline (reference sequence). The ends were cut back, 8 bases at V and 4 bases at J, with 14 bases in the middle. The CDR3 sequence is 13 residues long.

This chain links TRBV5-1 with TRBJ2-5; 8 bases are shared with TRBD1. Germline V CDR1 and CDR2: SGHRS, YFSETQ. Trimming removed 4 bases from V and 5 bases from J; junction bases left unmatched: 10. The length of the CDR3 is 15 residues. The CDR3 region is CASSIEGTGMETQYF. CDR3 in DNA: TGCGCCAGCAGCATAGAAGGGACAGGCATGGAGACCCAGTACTTC.

This chain joins TRBV6-1 and TRBJ2-7; D not certain. The CDR3 spans 15 residues. V dropped 2 bases and J dropped 2 bases, with 13 bases sitting between them. Germline V gene sequence: CDR1 MNHNS, CDR2 SASEGT. The CDR3 sequence is CASSENRLGPYEQYF. CDR3 DNA sequence: TGTGCCAGCAGTGAAAACAGATTAGGCCCCTACGAGCAGTACTTC.

This rearrangement joins TRBV7-9 to TRBJ1-3, with 8 bases aligning to TRBD1. CDR1 is SEHNR, CDR2 FQNEAQ, per germline (reference sequence). The CDR3 is 15 residues long. With V trimmed by 4 bases and J by 3 bases, 5 bases remained unmatched. CDR3 sequence reads: CASSSGQGYGNTIYF. The CDR3 DNA is TGTGCCAGCAGCTCCGGACAGGGTTATGGAAACACCATATATTTT.

The rearrangement uses TRBV7-9 and TRBJ1-1; no clear D gene. This CDR3 spans 14 amino acids. CDR1 and CDR2 (germline): SEHNR, FQNEAQ (reference sequence). With 6 bases removed from V and 1 base from J, the gap between germline ends came to 12 bases. The CDR3 DNA is TGTGCCAGCAGTCCGGGGATTTCGAACACTGAAGCTTTCTTT. Amino acid sequence: CASSPGISNTEAFF.

This chain joins TRBV5-1 and TRBJ2-3; D uncertain. In germline, CDR1 is SGHRS, CDR2 YFSETQ. The CDR3 spans 14 residues. V was cut by 1 base and J by 5 bases, with 11 bases left in between. CDR3 sequence reads: CASSLYEFGDTQYF. For the CDR3, the DNA is TGCGCCAGCAGCTTGTATGAGTTCGGAGATACGCAGTATTTT.

There are a few counts of this clone. CDR3 loop: CASSQDLAGYTDYEQYF. The CDR3 nucleotides read TGTGCCAGCAGCCAAGATTTGGCCGGATACACAGACTACGAGCAGTACTTC. The J gene is TRBJ2-7, the V gene TRBV4-2, with D hard to call. Deletions cut 0 bases from V and 3 bases from J, with 18 bases between. The CDR3 runs to 17 residues. Per the germline V gene, CDR1 is LGHNA and CDR2 is YNFKEQ.

The chain uses TRBV10-2 and TRBJ1-2; weak D call: TRBD1 (6 bases). The germline V gene encodes CDR1 WSHSY and CDR2 SAAADI. V was clipped by 6 bases and J by 5 bases, with 16 bases between them. The CDR3 runs 14 residues. The chain's CDR3 is CASSPGHLLYGYTF. CDR3 nucleotide sequence: TGCGCCAGCAGCCCGGGACACCTTCTTTATGGCTACACCTTC.

V and J are TRBV18 and TRBJ2-7, with TRBD1 matching 9 bases. Germline CDR1 KGHSH, CDR2 LQKENI. The V and J ends lost 5 bases and 5 bases, in that order; junction bases with no gene match: 7. The CDR3 sequence is 14 residues long. The CDR3 sequence: CASSRDRDWNEQYF. CDR3 nucleotide sequence: TGTGCCAGCTCAAGGGACAGGGACTGGAACGAGCAGTACTTC.

The rearrangement links TRBV3-1 (or the pseudogene TRBV3-2) to TRBJ1-1; 7 nucleotides align to TRBD1. CDR3 length equals 14 residues. V was pared by 4 bases and J by 4 bases, with 6 bases of the junction left unmatched. Looked up from germline, CDR1 is LGHDT and CDR2 is YNNKEL (reference sequence). The CDR3 loop is CASSRTGAVTEAFF. The CDR3 region has the DNA TGTGCCAGCAGCCGAACAGGGGCGGTCACTGAAGCTTTCTTT.